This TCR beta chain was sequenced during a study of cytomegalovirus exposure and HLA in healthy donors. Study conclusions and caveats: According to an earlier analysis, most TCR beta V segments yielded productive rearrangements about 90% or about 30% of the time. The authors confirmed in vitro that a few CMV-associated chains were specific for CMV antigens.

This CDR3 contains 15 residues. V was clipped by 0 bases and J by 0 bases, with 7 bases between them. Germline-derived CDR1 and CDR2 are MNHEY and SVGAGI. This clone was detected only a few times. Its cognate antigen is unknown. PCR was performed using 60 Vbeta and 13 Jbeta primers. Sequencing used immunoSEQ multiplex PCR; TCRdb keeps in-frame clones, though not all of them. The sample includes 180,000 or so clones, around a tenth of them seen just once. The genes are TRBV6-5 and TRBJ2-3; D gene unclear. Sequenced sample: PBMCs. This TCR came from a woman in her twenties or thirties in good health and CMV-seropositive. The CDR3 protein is CASSYSGDSTDTQYF. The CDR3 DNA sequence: TGTGCCAGCAGTTACTCAGGAGACAGCACAGATACGCAGTATTTT.